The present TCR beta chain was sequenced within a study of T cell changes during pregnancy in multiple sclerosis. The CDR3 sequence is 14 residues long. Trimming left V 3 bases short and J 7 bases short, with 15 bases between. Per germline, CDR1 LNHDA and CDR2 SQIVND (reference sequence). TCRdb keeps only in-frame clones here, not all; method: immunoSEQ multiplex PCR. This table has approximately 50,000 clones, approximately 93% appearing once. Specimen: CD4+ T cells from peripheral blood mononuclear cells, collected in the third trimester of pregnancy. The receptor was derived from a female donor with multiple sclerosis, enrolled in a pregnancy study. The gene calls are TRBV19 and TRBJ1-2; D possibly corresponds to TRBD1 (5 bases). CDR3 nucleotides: TGTGCCAGTAGTATGACAATGAGCGGGGCTGGCTACACCTTC. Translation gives CASSMTMSGAGYTF. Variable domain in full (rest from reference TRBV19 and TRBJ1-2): DGGITQSPKYLFRKEGQNVTLSCEQNLNHDAMYWYRQDPGQGLRLIYYSQIVNDFQKGDIAEGYSVSREKKESFPLTVTSAQKNPTAFYLCASSMTMSGAGYTFGSGTRLTVV.